This T cell receptor (beta chain) is drawn from a study of blood T cells in healthy people across ages. Researchers isolated at least 6 million PBMCs per sample. A second roughly 6 to 12 cycle PCR used barcoded and J-beta primers. MiXCR, run by TCRdb on the 5' RACE reads, gives a single entry per CDR3 protein. The table has 700,000 or so distinct CDR3 sequences, about 24% seen once. In this sample, this clonotype turned up a few times. Germline V gene data show CDR1 as SNHLY and CDR2 as FYNNEI. The V end was cut by 0 bases, the J end by 5 bases, with 7 bases between. The CDR3 runs to 13 residues. Sample: blood. V and J are TRBV2 and TRBJ2-5; D may be TRBD2 (5 bases). The clonotype originates from a man in his sixties or seventies in good health. CDR3 residues: CASSEARGETQYF. CDR3 coding DNA: TGTGCCAGCAGTGAAGCCCGAGGGGAGACCCAGTACTTC.